Sequencing of this T cell receptor beta chain was carried out in a study of blood T cell repertoires in COVID-19. Turning to the study itself: Italy, Spain and the United States were the sources of the convalescent and acute COVID-19 samples. PBMCs, B-cell-depleted T cells, or T cells were the source of the cDNA or gDNA that made up the material.

V was clipped by 4 bases and J by 1 base; unmatched bases: 2. Germline V gene data show CDR1 as MGHRA and CDR2 as YSYEKL. CDR3 size: 14 residues. How the authors handled the data: By means of reference gene primer amplification, nucleated cell counts were estimated. Measured with immunoSEQ multiplex PCR; TCRdb has only the in-frame clones, and not every one. V and J calls and clone size are those listed in that table; D and trimming were worked out from the DNA. The sample lists roughly 190,000 clones; 80% to 85% were seen once. A single count supports this clone. Material: peripheral blood. The V gene is TRBV4-1, the J gene TRBJ2-7, with 9 positions matching TRBD1. The sequence derives from a human donor in a cohort sampled during active COVID-19. Here the CDR3 reads CASSRGQGSYEQYF. CDR3 bases: TGCGCCAGCAGCCGAGGACAGGGGTCCTACGAGCAGTACTTC.